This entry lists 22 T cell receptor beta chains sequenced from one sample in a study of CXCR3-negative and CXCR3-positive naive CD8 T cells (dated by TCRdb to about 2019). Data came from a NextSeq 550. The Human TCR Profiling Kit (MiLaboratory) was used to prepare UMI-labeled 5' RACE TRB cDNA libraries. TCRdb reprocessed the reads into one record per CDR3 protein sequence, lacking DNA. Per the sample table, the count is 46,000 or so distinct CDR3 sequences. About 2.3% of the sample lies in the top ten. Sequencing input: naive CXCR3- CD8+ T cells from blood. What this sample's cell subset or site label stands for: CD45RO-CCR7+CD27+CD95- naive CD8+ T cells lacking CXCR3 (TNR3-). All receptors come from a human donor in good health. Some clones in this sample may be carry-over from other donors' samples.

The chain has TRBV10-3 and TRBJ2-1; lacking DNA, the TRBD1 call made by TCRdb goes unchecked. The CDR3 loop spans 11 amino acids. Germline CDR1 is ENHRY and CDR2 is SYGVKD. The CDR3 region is CAMGLGGEQFF.

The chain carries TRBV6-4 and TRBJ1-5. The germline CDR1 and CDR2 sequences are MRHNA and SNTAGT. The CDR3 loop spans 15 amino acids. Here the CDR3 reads CASSTGPDGGQPQHF.

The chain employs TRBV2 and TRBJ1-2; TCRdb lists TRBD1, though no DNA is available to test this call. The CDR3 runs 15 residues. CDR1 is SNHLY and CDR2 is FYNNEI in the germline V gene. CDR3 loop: CASSIGGGPNYGYTF.

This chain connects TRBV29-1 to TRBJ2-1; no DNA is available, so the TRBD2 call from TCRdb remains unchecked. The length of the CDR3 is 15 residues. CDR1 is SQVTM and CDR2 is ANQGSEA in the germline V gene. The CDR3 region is CSVELVGGRGNEQFF.

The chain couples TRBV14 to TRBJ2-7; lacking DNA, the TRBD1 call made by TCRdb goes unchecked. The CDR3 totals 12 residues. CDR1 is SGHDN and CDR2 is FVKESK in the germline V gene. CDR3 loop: CASSLQGYEQYF.

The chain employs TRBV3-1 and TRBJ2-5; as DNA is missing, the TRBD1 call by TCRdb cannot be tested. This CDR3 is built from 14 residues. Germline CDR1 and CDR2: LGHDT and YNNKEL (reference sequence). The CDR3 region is CASSQDGGQETQYF.

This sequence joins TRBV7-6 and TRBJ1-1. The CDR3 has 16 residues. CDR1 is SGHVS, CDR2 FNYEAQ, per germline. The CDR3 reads CASSPQTKGAYTEAFF.

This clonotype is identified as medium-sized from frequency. CDR3 sequence: CASSEVEESGELFF. The rearrangement joins TRBV25-1 to TRBJ2-2. The CDR3 consists of 14 residues. Germline V lookup: CDR1 MGHDK, CDR2 SYGVNS.

This CDR3 reads CSVVEGSPYEQYF. The gene calls are TRBV29-1 and TRBJ2-7; the TCRdb D gene call, TRBD2, has no DNA to confirm it. The CDR3 is 13 amino acids. Germline CDR1 SQVTM, CDR2 ANQGSEA.

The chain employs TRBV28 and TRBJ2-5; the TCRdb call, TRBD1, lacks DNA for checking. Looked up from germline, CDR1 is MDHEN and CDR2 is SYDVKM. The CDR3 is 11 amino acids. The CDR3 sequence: CASSSDRTQYF.

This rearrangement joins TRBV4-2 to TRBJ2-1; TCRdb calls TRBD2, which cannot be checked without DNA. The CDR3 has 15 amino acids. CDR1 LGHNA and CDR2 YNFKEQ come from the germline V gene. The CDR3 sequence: CASSQEAGGPDEQFF.

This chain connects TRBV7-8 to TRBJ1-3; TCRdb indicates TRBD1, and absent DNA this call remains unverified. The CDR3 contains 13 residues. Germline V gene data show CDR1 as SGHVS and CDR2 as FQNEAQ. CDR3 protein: CAIAEGAGNTIYF.

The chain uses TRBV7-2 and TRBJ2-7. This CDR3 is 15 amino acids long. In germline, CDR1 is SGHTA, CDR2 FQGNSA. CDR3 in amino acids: CASSLVHSSSYEQYF.

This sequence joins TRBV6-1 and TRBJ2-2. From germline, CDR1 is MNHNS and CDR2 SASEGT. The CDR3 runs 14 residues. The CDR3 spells CASSEVRGTGELFF.

The CDR3 region is CASSHPYDRVRGEAFF. The V call is TRBV14, the J call TRBJ1-1; TCRdb returns TRBD1, unconfirmable since there is no DNA. Per germline, CDR1 SGHDN and CDR2 FVKESK. This CDR3 region has 16 residues.

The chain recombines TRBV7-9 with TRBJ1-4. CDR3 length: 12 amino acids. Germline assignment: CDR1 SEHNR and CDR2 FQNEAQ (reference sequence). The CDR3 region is CASSPSDEKLFF.

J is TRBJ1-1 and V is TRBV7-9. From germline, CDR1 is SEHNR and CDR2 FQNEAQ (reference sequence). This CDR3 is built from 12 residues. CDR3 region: CASRLSTPEAFF.

The CDR3 sequence: CSVEKGVDYGYTF. The chain employs TRBV29-1 and TRBJ1-2; the D call of TRBD1 rests on TCRdb alone, since no DNA is present to check it. Germline values: CDR1 SQVTM, CDR2 ANQGSEA. This CDR3 has 13 amino acids. Together with reference TRBV29-1 and TRBJ1-2, the CDR3 gives the full variable domain: SAVISQKPSRDICQRGTSLTIQCQVDSQVTMMFWYRQQPGQSLTLIATANQGSEATYESGFVIDKFPISRPNLTFSTLTVSNMSPEDSSIYLCSVEKGVDYGYTFGSGTRLTVV.

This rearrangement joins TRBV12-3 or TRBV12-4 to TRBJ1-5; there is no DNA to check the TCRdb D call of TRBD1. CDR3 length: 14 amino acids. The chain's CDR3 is CASSSGQYNQPQHF.

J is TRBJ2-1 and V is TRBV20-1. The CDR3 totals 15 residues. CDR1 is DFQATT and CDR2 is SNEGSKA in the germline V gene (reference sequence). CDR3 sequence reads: CSASDGGISYNEQFF.

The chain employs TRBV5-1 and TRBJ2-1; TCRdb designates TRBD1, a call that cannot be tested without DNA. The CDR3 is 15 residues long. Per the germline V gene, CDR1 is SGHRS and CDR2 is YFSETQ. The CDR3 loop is CASSLGAGAPGEQFF.

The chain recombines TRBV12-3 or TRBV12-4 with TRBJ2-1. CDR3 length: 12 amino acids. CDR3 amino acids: CASSLSTNEQLF.